Below are 8 T cell receptor beta chains sequenced from a single sample in a study of identical twins. TCRdb called the 5' RACE reads again in MiXCR, with one record for every CDR3 protein. The sample has roughly 630,000 distinct CDR3 sequences; 7.1% are singletons. The sample was also linked to a second study, of yellow fever vaccine responses in identical twins.

The source material was PBMCs. These receptors all stem from a woman between 18 and 30 years old in good health.

This clonotype has a count of ten or more. The chain recombines TRBV20-1 with TRBJ2-1; no firm D call. The V gene's germline CDR1 is DFQATT and CDR2 SNEGSKA (reference sequence). The CDR3 totals 13 residues. V lost 3 bases to trimming and J lost 8 bases, with 14 bases between them. The CDR3 region has the DNA TGCAGTGCTAGGGCCACCCCCCTGGATGAGCAGTTCTTC. Protein sequence: CSARATPLDEQFF.

In its sample, this clonotype was seen a few times. V gene TRBV6-1 combines with J gene TRBJ2-1; TRBD2 matches at 14 bases. CDR3 size: 14 residues. The germline V gene encodes CDR1 MNHNS and CDR2 SASEGT. V gave up 7 bases and J gave up 8 bases; unmatched junction bases: 4. The CDR3 region has the DNA TGTGCCAGCACCGGACTAGCGGGAGGATATGAGCAGTTCTTC. Amino acids: CASTGLAGGYEQFF.

This clonotype was seen at least ten times. V gene TRBV20-1 combines with J gene TRBJ2-5; D gene ambiguous. Germline V gene data show CDR1 as DFQATT and CDR2 as SNEGSKA (reference sequence). The length of the CDR3 is 14 residues. The ends were cut back, 6 bases at V and 0 bases at J, with 14 bases in the middle. CDR3 DNA: TGCAGTGCCAGGTCGGAACCGTACCAAGAGACCCAGTACTTC. Its translation: CSARSEPYQETQYF.

V gene TRBV10-3 combines with J gene TRBJ2-1; a weak D match, TRBD2 (6 bases). V was shortened by 8 bases and J by 0 bases, with 14 bases between the two germline ends. Germline-derived CDR1 and CDR2 are ENHRY and SYGVKD. The CDR3 extends over 15 amino acids. The CDR3 sequence is CAIEAGKSSYNEQFF. The CDR3 DNA reads as TGTGCCATCGAGGCGGGAAAGAGCTCCTACAATGAGCAGTTCTTC.

Many counts were recorded for this clonotype. J is TRBJ2-7 and V is TRBV5-1; 10 bases align to TRBD2. The CDR3 loop spans 16 amino acids. The germline gives CDR1 SGHRS, CDR2 YFSETQ. The V gene end was trimmed by 4 bases and the J gene end by 6 bases; junction bases not matched to a gene: 13. The CDR3 is CASSQEAFSGRSEQYF. The DNA of the CDR3 is TGCGCCAGCAGCCAAGAGGCGTTTAGCGGGAGGTCCGAGCAGTACTTC. The whole variable domain, remainder taken from reference TRBV5-1 and TRBJ2-7, is KAGVTQTPRYLIKTRGQQVTLSCSPISGHRSVSWYQQTPGQGLQFLFEYFSETQRNKGNFPGRFSGRQFSNSRSEMNVSTLELGDSALYLCASSQEAFSGRSEQYFGPGTRLTVT.

This clonotype was seen at least ten times. The chain is built from TRBV4-1 and TRBJ1-1; perhaps TRBD1 as D (5 bases). Trimming left V 4 bases short and J 0 bases short, with 12 bases between. Germline V gene data show CDR1 as MGHRA and CDR2 as YSYEKL. The CDR3 totals 15 residues. CDR3 sequence reads: CASSPLGGVNTEAFF. CDR3 nucleotide sequence: TGCGCCAGCAGCCCCCTCGGGGGGGTGAACACTGAAGCTTTCTTT.

This clonotype was detected a few times. The chain has TRBV29-1 and TRBJ2-7; D possibly corresponds to TRBD1 (6 bases). The CDR3 is 15 residues long. Trimming stripped 4 bases from V and 10 bases from J, with 26 bases between. In germline, CDR1 is SQVTM, CDR2 ANQGSEA. Here the CDR3 reads CSVGNSGQSSTGQYF. As DNA, the CDR3 is TGCAGCGTTGGAAACAGCGGACAGTCCTCTACGGGTCAGTACTTC.

This chain joins TRBV2 and TRBJ1-5, with a tentative D call TRBD1 (5 bases). Germline loops: CDR1 SNHLY, CDR2 FYNNEI. The CDR3 is made up of 18 amino acids. The V gene lost 2 bases and the J gene lost 3 bases, with 20 bases spanning the gap. CDR3 sequence reads: CASSERRQTFSANQPQHF. The CDR3 coding sequence is TGTGCCAGCAGTGAAAGGCGACAGACTTTTAGCGCCAATCAGCCCCAGCATTTT.